The clone carrying this T cell receptor (beta chain) has ten or more counts. Unique molecular identifiers tagged the TCRbeta library. TCRdb analysed the PCR reads with MiXCR anew, one entry per CDR3 protein. The table shows some 200,000 distinct CDR3 sequences, with 9.7% occurring only once. The ends were cut back, 6 bases at V and 4 bases at J, with 13 bases in the middle. Per germline, CDR1 MNHNS and CDR2 SASEGT. CDR3 size: 13 residues. This sample is drawn from a study of T-cell reconstitution after alpha-beta-depleted transplantation in children. Sample: PBMCs from the stem cell graft donor, taken from the stem cell graft. This clonotype originated in a human donor who donated a stem cell graft to a child with SCID. The gene calls are TRBV6-1 and TRBJ2-7; no clear D gene. The CDR3 nucleotides read TGTGCCAGCAGCCTCGGTGTGGGGTACGAGCAGTACTTC. Amino acid sequence: CASSLGVGYEQYF.